The clone carrying this TCR beta chain came up many times. Its specificity is unknown. From germline, CDR1 is SQVTM and CDR2 ANQGSEA. Trimming removed 5 bases at V and 4 bases at J, with 10 bases between. The CDR3 length is 12 residues. Amplification by 5'RACE using constant-segment primers produced TCR alpha and TCR beta cDNA libraries that carried sample barcodes and UMIs. TCRdb reprocessed the 5' RACE reads with MiXCR, giving one entry per CDR3 protein. The data contain approximately 150,000 distinct CDR3 sequences, about 15% of them singletons. This entry belongs to a study of T-cell memory formation after mild COVID-19. Regarding the study as a whole: Cross-reactive memory seemingly joined, as some responding clones were found in pre-infection memory. For contracting clones, CD4+ ones sat mainly in CM and EM, CD8+ in EMRA.

Sequencing used PBMCs or a T cell subset sorted from them (not recorded which). The V gene is TRBV29-1, the J gene TRBJ2-3, with a tentative D call TRBD2 (6 bases). The receptor's source is an adult woman who had mild COVID-19 (a few samples of this study predate the infection). Cell type and time point are not known. DNA for the CDR3: TGCAGCGTTCGGCTAGCGTCAGATACGCAGTATTTT. This encodes CSVRLASDTQYF.